Below, one T cell receptor beta chain is given with its context. The antigen remains unidentified. The source of the sample is a study of cytomegalovirus exposure and HLA in healthy donors. V shed 5 bases, J shed 5 bases, and the junction held 9 bases outside the gene matches. There are 16 residues in the CDR3. Germline V lookup: CDR1 SEHNR, CDR2 FQNEAQ (reference sequence). Study-wide results and caveats: As was reported, the classifier diagnosed cytomegalovirus status with high specificity and sensitivity.

Primers included in the PCR were 60 Vbeta and 13 Jbeta primers. Generated by immunoSEQ multiplex PCR, the TCRdb table keeps only in-frame clones and is missing some. The data contain fewer than 200,000 clones, about 90% of them singletons. The chain is built from TRBV7-9 and TRBJ2-4, with 10 bases lining up with TRBD1. Sequenced sample: PBMCs. This receptor was taken from a girl under two years old in good health and CMV-seronegative. The DNA of the CDR3 is TGTGCCAGCAGCCGTTTGACAGGGGGCGCGGAAAACATTCAGTACTTC. It encodes CASSRLTGGAENIQYF.